This T cell receptor beta chain was sequenced during a study of early T cells in non-severe SARS-CoV-2 infection. Overall study context: Bulk RNA from unsorted whole blood was sequenced; chains were unpaired. Study-wide findings and caveats: VDJdb-based matching was biased toward anti-spike CD8 responses and missed private and CD4 specificities.

Unique molecular identifiers were attached to individual cDNA molecules. Each CDR3 protein is one row after TCRdb ran MiXCR on the 5' RACE reads. The profile shows 70,000 to 85,000 distinct CDR3 sequences, 9% to 14% of them singletons. Many counts were recorded for this clonotype. The antigen remains undetermined. The sequencing sample was made of whole blood. This clonotype originated in an adult who was a healthcare worker with PCR-confirmed SARS-CoV-2 infection or an uninfected control (not recorded which).

CDR3 in DNA: TGTGCCAGCAAGGTAGAGGGAGGGCCGATCTTCACTTACCCTTACAATGAGCAGTTCTTC. Translated, it gives CASKVEGGPIFTYPYNEQFF. The V and J genes are TRBV6-1 and TRBJ2-1, with 7 bases matching TRBD2. This CDR3 region has 20 residues. Trimming cost V 7 bases and J 4 bases; bases outside gene matches: 25. Germline V lookup: CDR1 MNHNS, CDR2 SASEGT.